The 10 T cell receptor beta chains given below trace back to one sample, sequenced in a study of cytomegalovirus exposure and HLA in healthy donors. Libraries were prepared by immunoSEQ multiplex PCR; TCRdb keeps only in-frame clonotypes and omits some of them. The sample includes 120,000 to 150,000 clones, roughly 89% of them seen just once. The source material was PBMCs. All receptors come from a young man in good health and CMV-seropositive.

The V gene is TRBV7-6, the J gene TRBJ2-7, with no clear D. The CDR3 covers 14 residues. The V and J ends lost 5 bases and 2 bases respectively, with 13 bases between them. Germline lookup yields CDR1 SGHVS and CDR2 FNYEAQ. This chain's CDR3 is CASSPSKSPYEQYF. In DNA, the CDR3 is TGTGCCAGCAGCCCGAGCAAATCCCCCTACGAGCAGTACTTC.

The rearrangement links TRBV6-5 to TRBJ2-1; maybe TRBD2 (6 bases). The CDR3 runs to 15 residues. Between the trimmed V and J ends, which lost 6 bases and 6 bases, there was a span of 18 bases. Germline V lookup: CDR1 MNHEY, CDR2 SVGAGI. The CDR3 sequence: CASRLALLGGNEQFF. The CDR3, as DNA: TGTGCCAGCAGACTAGCCCTCCTCGGGGGCAATGAGCAGTTCTTC.

The chain recombines TRBV28 with TRBJ1-5; possibly TRBD1 for D (6 bases). V lost 6 bases and J 7 bases, leaving 19 bases between the germline ends. This CDR3 has 15 amino acids. Germline V gene data show CDR1 as MDHEN and CDR2 as SYDVKM. The CDR3: CASSLKDSLDQPQHF. The CDR3 nucleotides read TGTGCCAGCAGCTTGAAGGACAGCTTAGACCAGCCCCAGCATTTT. The full variable domain, completed using reference TRBV28 and TRBJ1-5, is DVKVTQSSRYLVKRTGEKVFLECVQDMDHENMFWYRQDPGLGLRLIYFSYDVKMKEKGDIPEGYSVSREKKERFSLILESASTNQTSMYLCASSLKDSLDQPQHFGDGTRLSIL.

The rearrangement links TRBV6-5 to TRBJ2-1; D not certain. This CDR3 region has 12 residues. Trimming pared 8 bases from V and 5 bases from J, leaving 10 bases between. Germline CDR1 MNHEY, CDR2 SVGAGI. CDR3 sequence reads: CASGYRDNEQFF. The CDR3 DNA is TGTGCCAGCGGGTACCGGGACAATGAGCAGTTCTTC.

The rearrangement joins TRBV19 to TRBJ1-4; D gene ambiguous. The CDR3 sequence is 15 residues long. Germline V gene data show CDR1 as LNHDA and CDR2 as SQIVND (reference sequence). Trimming removed 2 bases at V and 3 bases at J, with 10 bases between. The CDR3 DNA reads TGTGCCAGTAGTATATTATCGGTTTCTAATGAAAAACTGTTTTTT. This translates into CASSILSVSNEKLFF.

The chain combines TRBV9 with TRBJ1-2; 8 bases map to TRBD1. V gave up 2 bases and J gave up 5 bases; unmatched junction bases: 8. The CDR3 totals 15 residues. CDR1 SGDLS and CDR2 YYNGEE come from the germline V gene. Written as DNA, the CDR3 is TGTGCCAGCAGCGTTACCGACAGGGGTGGGTATGGCTACACCTTC. It codes for CASSVTDRGGYGYTF.

This clone showed up just once. V and J are TRBV6-1 and TRBJ2-1, with D possibly TRBD2 on 5 matching bases. The V gene lost 8 bases and the J gene lost 7 bases, with 12 bases spanning the gap. The germline gives CDR1 MNHNS, CDR2 SASEGT. The CDR3 has 12 amino acids. This CDR3 is CASFRAANEQFF. Written as DNA, the CDR3 is TGTGCCAGCTTCCGAGCGGCTAATGAGCAGTTCTTC.

This clone showed up just a few times. The chain joins TRBV6-1 to TRBJ2-6, with a weak D call TRBD1 (5 bases). The CDR3 runs to 15 residues. The germline V gene encodes CDR1 MNHNS and CDR2 SASEGT. V lost 2 bases to trimming and J lost 1 base, with 6 bases between them. The CDR3, as DNA: TGTGCCAGCAGTGAAAGACAGTCTGGGGCCAACGTCCTGACTTTC. It encodes CASSERQSGANVLTF.

The rearrangement links TRBV15 to TRBJ2-4; D might be TRBD1 (7 bases). The V end lost 5 bases, the J end lost 0 bases, and 14 bases lay between the germline ends. The CDR3 is 16 residues long. Germline assignment: CDR1 LNHNV and CDR2 YYDKDF (reference sequence). CDR3 in DNA: TGTGCCACCAGCGCCAACAGGGGACTAGCCAAAAACATTCAGTACTTC. It encodes CATSANRGLAKNIQYF.

The genes are TRBV28 and TRBJ2-3; TRBD2 is a possible D gene (5 bases). The CDR3 is 14 amino acids. CDR1 is MDHEN, CDR2 SYDVKM, per germline. Trimming took off 4 bases at V and 2 bases at J, with 10 bases between the two ends. The CDR3 DNA is TGTGCCAGCAGTTCTCCCGGGGACACAGATACGCAGTATTTT. Translated, it gives CASSSPGDTDTQYF.